This T cell receptor (beta chain) was identified during a study of T cells after posttransplantation cyclophosphamide. The naive gate required viable CD3+CD4+ or CD3+CD8+ cells with CCR7+CD45RA+CD45RO-CD95-CD27+CD28+ phenotype. The germline V gene has CDR1 SGDLS and CDR2 YYNGEE. The CDR3 extends over 12 amino acids. Trimming pared 4 bases from V and 5 bases from J, leaving 6 bases between. In its sample, this clone was seen once. Its antigen remains unidentified. Sequenced by immunoSEQ multiplex PCR; TCRdb stores in-frame clones only, minus some. The sample has under 20,000 clones, about 95% seen once. General study findings and limits: Recipient CMV seropositivity and CMV reactivation strongly tracked TRB clonality.

The receptor's source is a woman in her fifties or sixties in good health and a related stem cell transplant donor. The rearrangement links TRBV9 to TRBJ2-2, with D perhaps matching TRBD1 (5 bases). Specimen: naive CD4+ T cells sorted from blood. The CDR3 bases are TGTGCCAGCAGCAGGGGTACCGGGGAGCTGTTTTTT. Translation gives CASSRGTGELFF.